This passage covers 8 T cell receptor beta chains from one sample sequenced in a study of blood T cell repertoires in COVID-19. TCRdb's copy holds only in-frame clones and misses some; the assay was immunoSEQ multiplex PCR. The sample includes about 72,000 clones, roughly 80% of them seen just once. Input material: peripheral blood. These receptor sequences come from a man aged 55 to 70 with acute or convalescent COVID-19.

This CDR3 reads CASSSRGGSYNSPLHF. The CDR3 DNA follows: TGCGCCAGCAGCTCCCGGGGAGGCTCCTATAATTCACCCCTCCACTTT. This sequence joins TRBV5-1 and TRBJ1-6; no firm D call. Germline V CDR1 and CDR2: SGHRS, YFSETQ. Trimming pared 3 bases from V and 0 bases from J, leaving 10 bases between. The CDR3 has 16 residues. Using reference TRBV5-1 and TRBJ1-6 for the parts outside the CDR3, the full variable domain is KAGVTQTPRYLIKTRGQQVTLSCSPISGHRSVSWYQQTPGQGLQFLFEYFSETQRNKGNFPGRFSGRQFSNSRSEMNVSTLELGDSALYLCASSSRGGSYNSPLHFGNGTRLTVT.

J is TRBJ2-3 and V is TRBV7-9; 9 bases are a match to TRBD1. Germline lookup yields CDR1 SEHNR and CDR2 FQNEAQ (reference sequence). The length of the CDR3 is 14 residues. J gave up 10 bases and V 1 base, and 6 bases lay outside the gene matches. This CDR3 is CASSLGQGVGAQYF. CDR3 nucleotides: TGTGCCAGCAGCTTAGGACAGGGGGTAGGTGCGCAGTATTTT.

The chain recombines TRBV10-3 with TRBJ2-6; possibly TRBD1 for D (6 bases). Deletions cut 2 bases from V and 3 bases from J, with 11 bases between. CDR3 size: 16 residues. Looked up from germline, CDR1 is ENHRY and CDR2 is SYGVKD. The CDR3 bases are TGTGCCATCAGTGAGACAGGGAAGTATGGGGCCAACGTCCTGACTTTC. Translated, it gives CAISETGKYGANVLTF.

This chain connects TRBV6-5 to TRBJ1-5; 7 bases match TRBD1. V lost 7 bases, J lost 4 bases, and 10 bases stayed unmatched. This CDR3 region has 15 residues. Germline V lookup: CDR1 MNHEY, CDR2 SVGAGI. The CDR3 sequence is CASNSGEQGNQPQHF. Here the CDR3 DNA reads TGTGCCAGCAATTCAGGGGAACAGGGGAATCAGCCCCAGCATTTT.

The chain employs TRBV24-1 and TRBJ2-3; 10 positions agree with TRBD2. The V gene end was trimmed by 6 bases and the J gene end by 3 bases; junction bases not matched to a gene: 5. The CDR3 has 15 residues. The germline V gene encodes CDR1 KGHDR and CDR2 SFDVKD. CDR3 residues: CATSKLAGGTDTQYF. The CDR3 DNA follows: TGTGCCACCAGTAAATTAGCGGGGGGAACAGATACGCAGTATTTT.

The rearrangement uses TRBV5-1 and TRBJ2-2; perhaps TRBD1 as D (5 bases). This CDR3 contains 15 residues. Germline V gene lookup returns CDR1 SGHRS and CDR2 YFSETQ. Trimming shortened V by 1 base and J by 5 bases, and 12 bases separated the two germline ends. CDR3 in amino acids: CASSLLQGLTGELFF. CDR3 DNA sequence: TGCGCCAGCAGCTTGCTCCAGGGCCTTACCGGGGAGCTGTTTTTT.

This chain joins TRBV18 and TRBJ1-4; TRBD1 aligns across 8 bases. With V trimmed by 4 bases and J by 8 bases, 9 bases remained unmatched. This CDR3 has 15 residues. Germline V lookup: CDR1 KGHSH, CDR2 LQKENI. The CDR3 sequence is CASSLGQGLSEKLFF. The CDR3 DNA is TGTGCCAGCTCACTCGGACAGGGCTTGAGCGAAAAACTGTTTTTT. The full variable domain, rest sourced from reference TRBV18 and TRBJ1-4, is NAGVMQNPRHLVRRRGQEARLRCSPMKGHSHVYWYRQLPEEGLKFMVYLQKENIIDESGMPKERFSAEFPKEGPSILRIQQVVRGDSAAYFCASSLGQGLSEKLFFGSGTQLSVL.

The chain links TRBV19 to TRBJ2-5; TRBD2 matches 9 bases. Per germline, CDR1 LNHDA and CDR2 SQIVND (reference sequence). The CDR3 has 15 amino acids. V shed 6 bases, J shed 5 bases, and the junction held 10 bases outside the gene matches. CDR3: CASRVSGGETETQYF. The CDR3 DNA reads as TGTGCCAGTAGGGTTAGCGGGGGAGAGACGGAGACCCAGTACTTC.